The entry that follows covers one TCR beta chain sequence. Cells sorted as Tregs were CD4+, CD25+ and CD127-/low. The germline V and J ends were trimmed by 7 bases and 0 bases, with 11 bases remaining between them. The germline CDR1 and CDR2 sequences are SGDLS and YYNGEE. CDR3 length: 14 amino acids. TCRdb independently ran MiXCR on the 5' RACE reads; one entry per CDR3 protein. This table holds approximately 50,000 distinct CDR3 sequences, about 25% found once. The specimen was tumor-infiltrating Tregs sorted from the breast tumor. This chain connects TRBV9 to TRBJ1-3; D not resolved. This clonotype was obtained from a female donor with breast cancer. The DNA of the CDR3 is TGTGCCAGCCGGCCCGGATACTCTGGAAACACCATATATTTT. It translates to CASRPGYSGNTIYF.